Following are 20 T cell receptor beta chains from one sample sequenced in a study of beta chain features in type 1 diabetes. Since all of the isolated RNA was reverse transcribed, expressed TCRB transcripts were what got sequenced. Repertoires were generated with immunoSEQ multiplex PCR, while TCRdb's copy carries only in-frame clones and drops some. The sample has hundreds of thousands of clones; about 12% are singletons. The sample taken for sequencing was naive CD4+ T cells from blood. These receptors all come from a man aged 18 to 29 in good health.

This clone showed up just a few times. This sequence joins TRBV4-3 and TRBJ1-2, with 8 positions matching TRBD1. Germline CDR1 is LGHNA and CDR2 is YSLEER. This CDR3 spans 14 amino acids. Trimming removed 6 bases from V and 0 bases from J; junction bases left unmatched: 3. As DNA, the CDR3 is TGCGCCAGCAGGAGGACAGGGACTAACTATGGCTACACCTTC. Its protein product is CASRRTGTNYGYTF.

This chain links TRBV6-5 with TRBJ1-4; D unclear. The V and J ends lost 5 bases and 7 bases respectively, with 11 bases between them. Germline CDR1 and CDR2: MNHEY and SVGAGI. There are 13 residues in the CDR3. The CDR3 DNA is TGTGCCAGCAGTAGGAGGTTAGGTGAAAAACTGTTTTTT. It yields the protein CASSRRLGEKLFF.

This clone was counted a few times. The chain recombines TRBV7-2 with TRBJ1-5, with TRBD1 matching 7 bases. The junction had 4 bases not matched to a gene; V was cut back by 5 bases and J by 3 bases. Germline CDR1 SGHTA, CDR2 FQGNSA. The CDR3 extends over 14 amino acids. This CDR3 is CASSHGTDNQPQHF. The CDR3 DNA reads TGTGCCAGCAGCCACGGGACAGACAATCAGCCCCAGCATTTT.

This clone was counted only a few times. The chain links TRBV5-4 to TRBJ2-7; TRBD2 might be the D (7 bases). Per the germline V gene, CDR1 is SGHNT and CDR2 is YYREEE (reference sequence). V lost 0 bases and J lost 6, with 16 bases in between. The CDR3 is 15 amino acids. CDR3 amino acids: CASSLALARGAEQYF. The DNA for the CDR3 is TGTGCCAGCAGCTTGGCTTTGGCCCGGGGGGCCGAGCAGTACTTC.

The chain has TRBV19 and TRBJ2-3; D perhaps matches TRBD2 (6 bases). CDR1 LNHDA and CDR2 SQIVND come from the germline V gene (reference sequence). V was shortened by 3 bases and J by 2 bases, with 15 bases between the two germline ends. CDR3 size: 16 residues. CDR3 DNA sequence: TGTGCCAGTAGTATGACTCCAGCGGGTCTCACAGATACGCAGTATTTT. This codes for CASSMTPAGLTDTQYF.

The chain is built from TRBV5-1 and TRBJ2-7; D may be TRBD2 (6 bases). Deletions cut 4 bases from V and 0 bases from J, with 14 bases between. Germline V CDR1 and CDR2: SGHRS, YFSETQ. CDR3 length: 15 amino acids. CDR3 coding DNA: TGCGCCAGCAGCCCGGGACTCCAGAGCTCCTACGAGCAGTACTTC. Protein product: CASSPGLQSSYEQYF.

The chain is built from TRBV10-3 and TRBJ1-1, with 8 bases matching TRBD1. Germline trimming cut 6 bases from V and 5 bases from J; bases unmatched to any gene: 11. Germline assignment: CDR1 ENHRY and CDR2 SYGVKD. The CDR3 is 15 amino acids. CDR3 DNA sequence: TGTGCCATCAGCACGGGGGCAGGGGGCCGGACTGAAGCTTTCTTT. Residues: CAISTGAGGRTEAFF.

This clone was counted a few times. The rearrangement links TRBV19 to TRBJ1-5; tentatively, D is TRBD1 (6 bases). There are 15 residues in the CDR3. Trimming cost V 6 bases and J 0 bases, with 12 bases left between them. Per the germline V gene, CDR1 is LNHDA and CDR2 is SQIVND (reference sequence). The CDR3 reads CASSRGGDSNQPQHF. Written as DNA, the CDR3 is TGTGCCAGTAGCAGGGGTGGGGATAGCAATCAGCCCCAGCATTTT.

This clone was picked up a small number of times. V is TRBV6-1 and J is TRBJ1-1; no clear D gene. CDR3 length equals 9 residues. The V gene's germline CDR1 is MNHNS and CDR2 SASEGT. Trimming pared 6 bases from V and 6 bases from J, leaving 2 bases between. CDR3 DNA sequence: TGTGCCAGCAGCGCTGAAGCTTTCTTT. Translation gives CASSAEAFF.

The chain carries TRBV7-9 and TRBJ2-7, with a weak D call TRBD2 (6 bases). CDR1 SEHNR and CDR2 FQNEAQ come from the germline V gene (reference sequence). V was pared by 4 bases and J by 0 bases, with 16 bases between. The CDR3 covers 16 residues. The CDR3 loop reads CASSSTPGTPSYEQYF. CDR3 nucleotides: TGTGCCAGCAGCTCGACCCCCGGGACTCCCTCCTACGAGCAGTACTTC.

The CDR3 DNA reads TGTGCCAGCAGCTCCCGGAGTGCTACAGATACGCAGTATTTT. This sequence encodes CASSSRSATDTQYF. This chain links TRBV7-2 with TRBJ2-3; no definite D call. Germline V gene sequence: CDR1 SGHTA, CDR2 FQGNSA. The CDR3 covers 14 residues. V dropped 4 bases and J dropped 3 bases, with 11 bases sitting between them.

This clone was counted a few times. DNA for the CDR3: TGTGCCTGGAGCGGCAGGAACTTCTATGGCTACACCTTC. It is translated as CAWSGRNFYGYTF. The gene calls are TRBV30 and TRBJ1-2; D not certain. Trimming shortened V by 3 bases and J by 4 bases, and 12 bases separated the two germline ends. CDR1 and CDR2 (germline): GTSNPN, SVGIG (reference sequence). CDR3 length: 13 amino acids.

This clone was found a few times. This rearrangement joins TRBV5-4 to TRBJ1-1, with TRBD1 as a possible D gene (5 bases). Germline V gene lookup returns CDR1 SGHNT and CDR2 YYREEE (reference sequence). With 1 base removed from V and 2 bases from J, the gap between germline ends came to 6 bases. The CDR3 totals 13 residues. In DNA, the CDR3 is TGTGCCAGCAGCTTGCAGGGAAACACTGAAGCTTTCTTT. It encodes CASSLQGNTEAFF.

Here the CDR3 DNA reads TGCGCCAGCAGCGGACAGGGTTTTGGCGAGCAGTACTTC. Its translation: CASSGQGFGEQYF. V is TRBV4-3 and J is TRBJ2-7, with 8 bases lining up with TRBD1. The CDR3 is 13 amino acids. The ends lost 5 bases at V and 6 bases at J; junction bases unmatched: 6. CDR1 is LGHNA, CDR2 YSLEER, per germline.

This clone was counted only a few times. The rearrangement links TRBV12-5 to TRBJ2-7; TRBD2 matches 7 bases. The CDR3 runs to 14 residues. Germline V CDR1 and CDR2: LGHNT, FRNRAP. The J segment lost 3 bases and the V segment lost 5 bases, leaving 7 bases of the junction unmatched. CDR3 protein: CASGPTGTNYEQYF. The CDR3 coding sequence is TGTGCTAGTGGTCCGACTGGGACTAACTACGAGCAGTACTTC.

This clone was seen a few times. The chain carries TRBV29-1 and TRBJ1-2; 7 nucleotides match TRBD1. CDR1 and CDR2 from the germline V gene are SQVTM and ANQGSEA. The CDR3 is made up of 14 amino acids. V dropped 3 bases and J dropped 2; count of bases not matched to a gene: 6. The CDR3 nucleotides are TGCAGCGTTGAGGGCAGGGGGGACAACTATGGCTACACCTTC. Translating gives CSVEGRGDNYGYTF.

This clone appeared a few times. The chain links TRBV6-6 to TRBJ2-1; 7 nucleotides align to TRBD2. Germline assignment: CDR1 MNHNY and CDR2 SVGAGI (reference sequence). J lost 5 bases, V lost 5 bases, and 6 bases had no gene match. CDR3 length: 14 amino acids. The CDR3 region is CASSRAGEDNEQFF. The DNA of the CDR3 is TGTGCCAGCAGTCGGGCGGGAGAAGACAATGAGCAGTTCTTC.

The chain joins TRBV7-3 to TRBJ1-2; no definite D call. There are 16 residues in the CDR3. Germline CDR1 is SGHTA and CDR2 is FQGTGA. V was cut by 5 bases and J by 4 bases, with 20 bases left in between. The CDR3 region has the DNA TGTGCCAGCAGCAATTCGGCTATGCGGGGAGGCTATGGCTACACCTTC. Amino acids: CASSNSAMRGGYGYTF.

The chain uses TRBV5-4 and TRBJ1-2, with 8 nucleotides matching TRBD1. Germline V gene sequence: CDR1 SGHNT, CDR2 YYREEE (reference sequence). The CDR3 has 15 amino acids. CDR3 sequence: CAVRPKIGGQDGYTF. CDR3 DNA sequence: TGTGCAGTCCGTCCGAAAATCGGGGGACAGGACGGCTACACCTTC.

The gene calls are TRBV7-2 and TRBJ1-1, with D perhaps matching TRBD1 (5 bases). V was pared by 3 bases and J by 5 bases, with 13 bases between. Germline V gene sequence: CDR1 SGHTA, CDR2 FQGNSA. The CDR3 is 14 residues long. The CDR3 nucleotides read TGTGCCAGCAGCTTTGGCTCGACAGAAACTGAAGCTTTCTTT. As protein: CASSFGSTETEAFF.